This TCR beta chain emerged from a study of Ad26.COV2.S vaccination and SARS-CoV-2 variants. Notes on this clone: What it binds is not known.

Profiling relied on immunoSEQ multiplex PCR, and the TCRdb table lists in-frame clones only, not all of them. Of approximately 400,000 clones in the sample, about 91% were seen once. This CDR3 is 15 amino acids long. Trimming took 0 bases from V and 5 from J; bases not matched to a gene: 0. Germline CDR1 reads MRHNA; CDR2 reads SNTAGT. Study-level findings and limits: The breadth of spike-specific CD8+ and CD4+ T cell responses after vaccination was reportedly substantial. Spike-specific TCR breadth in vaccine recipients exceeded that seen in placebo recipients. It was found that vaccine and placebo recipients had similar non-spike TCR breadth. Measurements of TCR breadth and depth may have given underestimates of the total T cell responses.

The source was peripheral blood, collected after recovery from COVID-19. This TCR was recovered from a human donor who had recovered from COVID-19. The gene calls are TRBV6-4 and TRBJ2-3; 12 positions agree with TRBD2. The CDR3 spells CASSDSLAGGDTQYF. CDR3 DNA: TGTGCCAGCAGTGACTCACTAGCGGGGGGAGATACGCAGTATTTT.